The 27 T cell receptor beta chains below all came from one sample that was sequenced in a study of CD8 T cells in ankylosing spondylitis. TCRdb re-derived calls from the 5' RACE reads in MiXCR, one entry per CDR3 protein. The repertoire has under 250,000 distinct CDR3 sequences, 30% to 35% of them found once; the top ten carry around 4.4%. Sequencing used blood, either unsorted or a sorted T cell fraction (not recorded which). The receptor set was obtained from a male donor with ankylosing spondylitis or in good health (not recorded which).

This clonotype was observed a few times. The V and J genes are TRBV5-6 and TRBJ2-7, with D perhaps matching TRBD2 (6 bases). Germline V lookup: CDR1 SGHDT, CDR2 YYEEEE. Trimming cost V 4 bases and J 3 bases, with 23 bases left between them. CDR3 length: 17 amino acids. Here the CDR3 reads CASSPRFQEGSFYEQYF. CDR3 DNA: TGTGCCAGCAGCCCCCGGTTTCAGGAGGGGTCCTTCTACGAGCAGTACTTC.

The genes are TRBV5-1 and TRBJ1-1; 7 bases are shared with TRBD1. The germline gives CDR1 SGHRS, CDR2 YFSETQ. The CDR3 totals 13 residues. The V and J ends lost 0 bases and 7 bases, in that order; junction bases with no gene match: 3. The CDR3 here is CASSLEQGGEAFF. The CDR3 DNA reads as TGCGCCAGCAGCTTGGAGCAGGGGGGTGAAGCTTTCTTT.

Details on this clonotype: Compared with germline, one end of the junction differs, possibly owing to a read error. This chain links TRBV20-1 with TRBJ2-3; a weak D match, TRBD2 (6 bases). CDR3 length: 17 amino acids. Germline V lookup: CDR1 DFQATT, CDR2 SNEGSKA (reference sequence). The CDR3: CCALPLLAWRDADTQYF. CDR3 bases: TGCTGTGCCCTGCCGCTTCTAGCGTGGAGGGACGCAGATACGCAGTATTTT.

The V and J genes are TRBV3-1 and TRBJ2-3; D call uncertain. CDR1 and CDR2 from the germline V gene are LGHDT and YNNKEL (reference sequence). V lost 7 bases and J 0 bases, leaving 8 bases between the germline ends. CDR3 length equals 13 residues. For the CDR3, the DNA is TGTGCCAGCAAGGGAAGTAGCACAGATACGCAGTATTTT. This translates into CASKGSSTDTQYF.

This clonotype was seen more than once but under ten times. This chain uses TRBV6-5 with TRBJ2-7, with TRBD1 matching 9 bases. Looked up from germline, CDR1 is MNHEY and CDR2 is SVGAGI. After removal of 4 bases from V and 6 bases from J, the junction contained 7 bases not matched to a gene. The CDR3 consists of 14 residues. This chain's CDR3 is CASSSSGTGPEQYF. Written as DNA, the CDR3 is TGTGCCAGCAGTTCGTCCGGGACAGGGCCCGAGCAGTACTTC.

In this sample, this clonotype turned up many times. The chain carries TRBV10-3 and TRBJ2-7, with 7 bases aligning to TRBD2. CDR1 and CDR2 (germline): ENHRY, SYGVKD. The trim removed 0 bases at V and 3 bases at J, leaving 2 bases unmatched. The CDR3 consists of 14 residues. The CDR3 region has the DNA TGTGCCATCAGTGAGTCGGGAGGGTACTACGAGCAGTACTTC. Translating it yields CAISESGGYYEQYF.

The sample holds a few counts of this clonotype. The chain joins TRBV5-1 to TRBJ2-6, with 9 bases identical to TRBD1. The CDR3 consists of 18 residues. V was clipped by 4 bases and J by 0 bases; unmatched bases: 8. CDR1 and CDR2 from the germline V gene are SGHRS and YFSETQ. In nucleotides, the CDR3 is TGCGCCAGCAGCGTAAGACAGGGGGGCTCCTCTGGGGCCAACGTCCTGACTTTC. It is translated as CASSVRQGGSSGANVLTF.

This clonotype was seen more than once but under ten times. V is TRBV20-1 and J is TRBJ2-3; a weak D match, TRBD1 (6 bases). V was clipped by 1 base and J by 6 bases, with 17 bases between them. In germline, CDR1 is DFQATT, CDR2 SNEGSKA (reference sequence). The CDR3 length is 15 residues. In nucleotides, the CDR3 is TGCAGTGCTAGAGTTGACCTCAAGGGGGAGGATACGCAGTATTTT. Protein product: CSARVDLKGEDTQYF.

This clonotype has more than one count but fewer than ten. The chain employs TRBV25-1 and TRBJ2-1; 9 bases fit TRBD2. The junction had 7 bases not matched to a gene; V was cut back by 6 bases and J by 7 bases. This CDR3 has 14 residues. CDR1 is MGHDK and CDR2 is SYGVNS in the germline V gene. The CDR3 sequence is CASSVMGLANEQFF. Here the CDR3 DNA reads TGTGCCAGCAGCGTAATGGGACTAGCTAATGAGCAGTTCTTC. The full variable domain, its missing parts supplied by reference TRBV25-1 and TRBJ2-1, is EADIYQTPRYLVIGTGKKITLECSQTMGHDKMYWYQQDPGMELHLIHYSYGVNSTEKGDLSSESTVSRIRTEHFPLTLESARPSHTSQYLCASSVMGLANEQFFGPGTRLTVL.

The J gene is TRBJ2-5, the V gene TRBV6-5; D is unclear. Germline V gene lookup returns CDR1 MNHEY and CDR2 SVGAGI. This CDR3 is 14 amino acids long. Trimming took 0 bases from V and 0 from J, leaving 5 bases between them. CDR3 in DNA: TGTGCCAGCAGTTACTCGAACAACCAAGAGACCCAGTACTTC. Translation gives CASSYSNNQETQYF.

In its sample, this clonotype was seen once. The chain combines TRBV6-1 with TRBJ2-7; D ambiguous. The ends were cut back, 8 bases at V and 0 bases at J, with 17 bases in the middle. There are 15 residues in the CDR3. CDR1 MNHNS and CDR2 SASEGT come from the germline V gene. CDR3 coding DNA: TGTGCCAGCCCGTCCCCGCGCCCGAACTCCTACGAGCAGTACTTC. Translated, it gives CASPSPRPNSYEQYF.

This clonotype was recorded a few times. This chain connects TRBV12-3 or TRBV12-4 to TRBJ1-2, with TRBD1 matching over 9 bases. Germline trimming cut 5 bases from V and 7 bases from J; bases unmatched to any gene: 8. There are 14 residues in the CDR3. CDR3 DNA sequence: TGTGCCAGCAGTGAGGACAGGGGAATACGTGGCTACACCTTC. Translating gives CASSEDRGIRGYTF.

This clonotype was seen a few times. This may stem from a read error, because a much larger clone lies one nucleotide away. This chain uses TRBV12-3 or TRBV12-4 with TRBJ2-1; D perhaps matches TRBD1 (5 bases). The CDR3 is made up of 13 amino acids. The CDR3 DNA sequence: TGTGCCAGCATTTTAGCAGGGTGGAATGAGCAGTTCTTC. This codes for CASILAGWNEQFF.

The J gene is TRBJ1-2, the V gene TRBV6-5, with unresolved D. Germline CDR1 and CDR2: MNHEY and SVGAGI. The CDR3 contains 14 residues. Between the trimmed V and J ends, which lost 0 bases and 5 bases, there was a span of 10 bases. The CDR3 loop reads CASSYSGVRYGYTF. The CDR3 nucleotides read TGTGCCAGCAGTTACTCTGGGGTCCGGTATGGCTACACCTTC.

The chain has TRBV20-1 and TRBJ1-2, with unresolved D. V dropped 0 bases and J dropped 4 bases, with 9 bases sitting between them. Germline V gives CDR1 DFQATT, CDR2 SNEGSKA (reference sequence). The CDR3 covers 13 residues. CDR3 nucleotide sequence: TGCAGTGCTAGAGATTCGGCAACCTATGGCTACACCTTC. The encoded protein is CSARDSATYGYTF.

The chain combines TRBV7-2 with TRBJ2-7; 8 positions agree with TRBD2. The germline gives CDR1 SGHTA, CDR2 FQGNSA. V gave up 8 bases and J gave up 11 bases; unmatched junction bases: 14. There are 13 residues in the CDR3. CDR3: CASRGSGGFKEYF. The CDR3 nucleotides read TGTGCCAGCCGGGGCAGCGGGGGTTTCAAGGAGTACTTC.

The chain joins TRBV7-8 to TRBJ2-7; 12 bases map to TRBD2. The CDR3 has 18 amino acids. Germline lookup yields CDR1 SGHVS and CDR2 FQNEAQ. The trim removed 1 base at V and 3 bases at J, leaving 10 bases unmatched. In nucleotides, the CDR3 is TGTGCCAGCAGCTTAGGCCTAGCGGGGGGGCTCTACGACTACGAGCAGTACTTC. This codes for CASSLGLAGGLYDYEQYF.

The genes are TRBV20-1 and TRBJ2-2; D possibly corresponds to TRBD2 (5 bases). The CDR3 is made up of 13 amino acids. V lost 4 bases, J lost 5 bases, and 11 bases lay in between. Looked up from germline, CDR1 is DFQATT and CDR2 is SNEGSKA (reference sequence). The CDR3 sequence: CSAIGPGTGELFF. CDR3 in DNA: TGCAGTGCTATCGGTCCGGGGACCGGGGAGCTGTTTTTT.

V gene TRBV20-1 combines with J gene TRBJ2-7; 9 bases are shared with TRBD1. Germline assignment: CDR1 DFQATT and CDR2 SNEGSKA (reference sequence). Germline trimming cut 0 bases from V and 6 bases from J; bases unmatched to any gene: 12. This CDR3 spans 16 amino acids. The CDR3 DNA reads TGCAGTGCTAGAGACCCCAGGACAGGGGTTGTAAGCGAGCAGTACTTC. Amino acids: CSARDPRTGVVSEQYF.

This chain links TRBV7-9 with TRBJ2-7; no firm D call. The CDR3 totals 13 residues. Germline CDR1 and CDR2: SEHNR and FQNEAQ (reference sequence). Trimming shortened V by 3 bases and J by 0 bases, and 6 bases separated the two germline ends. Here the CDR3 reads CASSFDISYEQYF. The CDR3 nucleotides read TGTGCCAGCAGCTTCGACATCTCCTACGAGCAGTACTTC.

In this sample, this clonotype turned up a few times. This chain links TRBV5-1 with TRBJ1-4; 7 bases map to TRBD1. CDR1 and CDR2 (germline): SGHRS, YFSETQ. The J segment lost 8 bases and the V segment lost 4 bases, leaving 11 bases of the junction unmatched. The CDR3 spans 15 residues. The CDR3 is CASSDPTGSNEKLFF. The CDR3 bases are TGCGCCAGCAGCGACCCGACAGGGAGTAACGAAAAACTGTTTTTT.

This clonotype was seen at least ten times. As DNA, the CDR3 is TGTGCCATCAGTGAGTCGATTAGCGGCACAGATACGCAGTATTTT. This sequence encodes CAISESISGTDTQYF. This rearrangement joins TRBV10-3 to TRBJ2-3; a possible D gene is TRBD2 (5 bases). Between the trimmed V and J ends, which lost 0 bases and 1 base, there was a span of 8 bases. This CDR3 has 15 amino acids. Germline V gives CDR1 ENHRY, CDR2 SYGVKD.

The table lists this clonotype with a few counts. V is TRBV14 and J is TRBJ2-3, with D maybe TRBD1 (6 bases). The V end was cut by 2 bases, the J end by 1 base, with 10 bases between. Germline values: CDR1 SGHDN, CDR2 FVKESK. This CDR3 has 15 residues. The CDR3 protein is CASSQIKGGTDTQYF. The CDR3 region has the DNA TGTGCCAGCAGCCAAATCAAGGGGGGCACAGATACGCAGTATTTT.

Only a few counts were recorded for this clonotype. This chain uses TRBV29-1 with TRBJ2-1; D perhaps matches TRBD2 (7 bases). Per germline, CDR1 SQVTM and CDR2 ANQGSEA. The length of the CDR3 is 13 residues. The CDR3: CTQGGGSCNEQFF. In nucleotides, the CDR3 is TGCACCCAAGGGGGGGGTAGCTGCAATGAGCAGTTCTTC.

The chain combines TRBV7-2 with TRBJ2-7; D is possibly TRBD1 or TRBD2 (5 bases each). Germline assignment: CDR1 SGHTA and CDR2 FQGNSA. The CDR3 loop spans 13 amino acids. The CDR3 nucleotides read TGTGCGGTACGGGACCCAAACAGAGGCGAGCAGTACTTC. It codes for CAVRDPNRGEQYF. Full variable domain (missing parts from reference TRBV7-2 and TRBJ2-7): GAGVSQSPSNKVTEKGKDVELRCDPISGHTALYWYRQSLGQGLEFLIYFQGNSAPDKSGLPSDRFSAERTGGSVSTLTIQRTQQEDSAVYLCAVRDPNRGEQYFGPGTRLTVT.

The chain recombines TRBV12-3 or TRBV12-4 with TRBJ2-5; 14 bases align to TRBD2. The CDR3 totals 16 residues. V lost 5 bases to trimming and J lost 7 bases; unmatched junction nucleotides: 9. The CDR3 nucleotides are TGTGCCAGCAGTACGGGACTAGCGGGGGTCCAGGGGACCCAGTACTTC. The encoded protein is CASSTGLAGVQGTQYF.

This clonotype occurred a few times. The chain carries TRBV20-1 and TRBJ1-5; D call uncertain. This CDR3 has 14 amino acids. V lost 0 bases to trimming and J lost 3 bases, with 9 bases between them. CDR1 is DFQATT, CDR2 SNEGSKA, per germline (reference sequence). In DNA, the CDR3 is TGCAGTGCTAGAGATCCGGTTTTCAATCAGCCCCAGCATTTT. Translated, it gives CSARDPVFNQPQHF.